These 17 T cell receptor beta chains came from one sample sequenced in a study of identical twins. MiXCR was run by TCRdb on the 5' RACE reads, yielding one entry per CDR3 protein. The table includes about 900,000 distinct CDR3 sequences, over 9% detected once. This sample also appeared in a second study, on yellow fever vaccine responses in identical twins.

Sequenced material: PBMCs. These receptors were collected from a young woman in good health.

This clonotype was counted ten times or more. The genes are TRBV11-2 and TRBJ2-1; 16 bases map to TRBD2. Germline V gene data show CDR1 as SGHAT and CDR2 as FQNNGV. Trimming cost V 3 bases and J 8 bases; bases outside gene matches: 4. The length of the CDR3 is 16 residues. The CDR3 region has the DNA TGTGCCAGCAGCTTGGGACTAGCGGGGGGGCTTCATGAGCAGTTCTTC. It is translated as CASSLGLAGGLHEQFF.

The chain employs TRBV7-9 and TRBJ2-3; D may match TRBD1 or TRBD2 (6 bases each). Germline CDR1 reads SEHNR; CDR2 reads FQNEAQ (reference sequence). The CDR3 extends over 14 amino acids. Trimming pared 8 bases from V and 2 bases from J, leaving 14 bases between. The CDR3 loop reads CASGRGLNTDTQYF. CDR3 bases: TGTGCCAGCGGCCGGGGGCTCAACACAGATACGCAGTATTTT.

This clonotype was observed once. The DNA of the CDR3 is TGCGCCAGCAGCCAGCAACAGGGGGCGGACGAGCAGTACGTC. Translated, it gives CASSQQQGADEQYV. The chain joins TRBV4-1 to TRBJ2-7, with 9 bases aligning to TRBD1. The CDR3 has 14 amino acids. Looked up from germline, CDR1 is MGHRA and CDR2 is YSYEKL. V lost 3 bases and J lost 5; bases outside the gene matches: 5.

This clonotype has more than one count but fewer than ten. The V call is TRBV14, the J call TRBJ2-7; the match to TRBD2 covers 8 bases. The V segment lost 1 base and the J segment 2 bases; nucleotides outside the gene matches: 7. The germline V gene encodes CDR1 SGHDN and CDR2 FVKESK. The CDR3 is made up of 16 amino acids. The CDR3 protein is CASSQGAGGRTYEQYF. CDR3 in DNA: TGTGCCAGCAGCCAAGGGGCCGGCGGGAGGACCTACGAGCAGTACTTC.

The CDR3 reads CSARGQAGTEAFF. The DNA of the CDR3 is TGCAGTGCTAGGGGACAGGCAGGAACTGAAGCTTTCTTT. The J gene is TRBJ1-1, the V gene TRBV20-1; 8 nucleotides align to TRBD1. CDR3 size: 13 residues. V was clipped by 3 bases and J by 5 bases; unmatched bases: 5. Germline CDR1 and CDR2: DFQATT and SNEGSKA (reference sequence).

This clonotype was found many times. This chain's CDR3 is CASSSSGRALSSYNEQFF. The CDR3 coding sequence is TGTGCCAGCAGCTCCAGCGGGAGGGCCTTGAGCTCCTACAATGAGCAGTTCTTC. V and J are TRBV12-3 or TRBV12-4 and TRBJ2-1; 10 bases agree with TRBD2. CDR3 size: 18 residues. Trimming took 6 bases from V and 0 from J; bases not matched to a gene: 11.

This clonotype has more than one count but fewer than ten. This chain joins TRBV4-1 and TRBJ2-3, with 14 nucleotides matching TRBD2. Trimming removed 1 base from V and 6 bases from J; junction bases left unmatched: 12. Germline-derived CDR1 and CDR2 are MGHRA and YSYEKL. This CDR3 has 19 amino acids. CDR3 in amino acids: CASSQVPLTSGGGSDTQYF. CDR3 nucleotide sequence: TGCGCCAGCAGCCAAGTGCCCCTGACTAGCGGGGGGGGCAGCGATACGCAGTATTTT.

The V call is TRBV7-9, the J call TRBJ1-4; no definite D call. Trimming took off 5 bases at V and 3 bases at J, with 10 bases between the two ends. This CDR3 contains 14 residues. Germline values: CDR1 SEHNR, CDR2 FQNEAQ (reference sequence). CDR3 residues: CASSQTTANEKLFF. The CDR3 DNA reads as TGTGCCAGCAGCCAGACAACGGCTAATGAAAAACTGTTTTTT.

The V call is TRBV2, the J call TRBJ2-7; D perhaps matches TRBD1 (6 bases). V shed 6 bases and J shed 6 bases, with 18 bases lying between them. The germline CDR1 and CDR2 sequences are SNHLY and FYNNEI. This CDR3 spans 14 amino acids. The DNA for the CDR3 is TGTGCCAGCAGCGTTGAAAGTACAGGGTTCGAGCAGTACTTC. This codes for CASSVESTGFEQYF.

This clonotype has a handful of counts. The rearrangement joins TRBV3-1 to TRBJ2-1; 13 bases align to TRBD2. The CDR3 extends over 16 amino acids. Germline lookup yields CDR1 LGHDT and CDR2 YNNKEL (reference sequence). V shed 1 base and J 9 bases; nucleotides not matched to a gene: 6. The CDR3 reads CASSQAGTSGVREQFF. For the CDR3, the DNA is TGTGCCAGCAGCCAAGCCGGGACTAGCGGGGTACGTGAGCAGTTCTTC.

The rearrangement links TRBV20-1 to TRBJ1-2; D possibly corresponds to TRBD1 (5 bases). CDR1 and CDR2 from the germline V gene are DFQATT and SNEGSKA (reference sequence). Trimming removed 0 bases from V and 4 bases from J, with 15 bases in between. This CDR3 has 15 amino acids. DNA of the CDR3: TGCAGTGCTAGAGAGTGGGGGGGAGAGGGCTATGGCTACACCTTC. Translating gives CSAREWGGEGYGYTF.

The rearrangement links TRBV6-5 to TRBJ2-1, with 8 bases matching TRBD1. The J segment lost 6 bases and the V segment lost 0 bases, leaving 1 base of the junction unmatched. CDR1 is MNHEY, CDR2 SVGAGI, per germline. The CDR3 consists of 14 residues. The CDR3 nucleotides are TGTGCCAGCAGTTACTCTGGACAGGGCAATGAGCAGTTCTTC. Protein: CASSYSGQGNEQFF.

The chain couples TRBV12-3 or TRBV12-4 to TRBJ2-3; 7 nucleotides agree with TRBD2. The CDR3 has 17 residues. J lost 2 bases, V lost 6 bases, and 14 bases had no gene match. CDR3 DNA sequence: TGTGCCAGCAGCCCGTTGGGGTCTAGCGGTAACACAGATACGCAGTATTTT. Residues: CASSPLGSSGNTDTQYF.

At least ten counts were recorded for this clonotype. The chain joins TRBV29-1 to TRBJ1-2; D may be TRBD1 (5 bases). Trimming pared 5 bases from V and 5 bases from J, leaving 12 bases between. Germline CDR1 and CDR2: SQVTM and ANQGSEA. The CDR3 runs to 12 residues. CDR3 coding DNA: TGCAGCGTTCTCAAGGGGACGTATGGCTACACCTTC. Protein sequence: CSVLKGTYGYTF.

The chain combines TRBV2 with TRBJ2-3; the match to TRBD2 covers 10 bases. This CDR3 has 14 residues. V lost 9 bases and J lost 0; bases outside the gene matches: 3. CDR1 and CDR2 (germline): SNHLY, FYNNEI. The CDR3 reads CARGLAASTDTQYF. In nucleotides, the CDR3 is TGTGCCAGAGGACTAGCGGCGAGCACAGATACGCAGTATTTT. The entire variable domain, with the rest obtained from reference TRBV2 and TRBJ2-3, is as follows: EPEVTQTPSHQVTQMGQEVILRCVPISNHLYFYWYRQILGQKVEFLVSFYNNEISEKSEIFDDQFSVERPDGSNFTLKIRSTKLEDSAMYFCARGLAASTDTQYFGPGTRLTVL.

This clonotype has more than one count but fewer than ten. This rearrangement joins TRBV6-5 to TRBJ2-2; 9 nucleotides align to TRBD2. The CDR3 length is 17 residues. Trimming at V came to 0 bases and at J to 5 bases, leaving 7 bases not matched to a gene. CDR1 and CDR2 from the germline V gene are MNHEY and SVGAGI. CDR3 DNA: TGTGCCAGCAGTTACTCTCGCGGGGGGGCGGGTACCGGGGAGCTGTTTTTT. Amino acid sequence: CASSYSRGGAGTGELFF.

The chain combines TRBV12-3 or TRBV12-4 with TRBJ1-1; D possibly corresponds to TRBD1 (5 bases). The CDR3 runs 14 residues. Trimming left V 5 bases short and J 6 bases short, with 16 bases between. The CDR3 loop reads CASSPAGMIPEAFF. CDR3 DNA: TGTGCCAGCAGTCCGGCAGGGATGATCCCTGAAGCTTTCTTT.